This TCR beta chain was identified in a study of regulatory T cells in long-lasting Graves disease. Overall study results and limits: Relative to newly diagnosed Graves' patients, persistent ones had lower TCR diversity. Persistent patients shared more public clonotypes (about 2,600) than new patients (more than 900). Persistent disease favored TRBV28, TRBJ1-2 and TRBJ2-5.

Libraries of TCR beta came from iRepertoire HTBI primers plus Arm-PCR of CDR3 regions. TCRdb redid the calling of the multiplex PCR reads with MiXCR, one entry per CDR3 protein. The table records 320,000 or so distinct CDR3 sequences, under 20% of them present only once. As to time point: newly diagnosed GD, antithyroid drugs for less than 3 months. There was RNA extracted from PBMCs, and the TCR library was made from it. From germline, CDR1 is SGHVT and CDR2 SQSDAQ. The CDR3 runs to 16 residues. Trimming removed 5 bases from V and 6 bases from J, with 23 bases in between. This clonotype was counted at least ten times. What it recognizes is unknown.

The receptor was derived from a female donor with Graves disease. The material sequenced was peripheral blood mononuclear cells (PBMCs), taken at new diagnosis, from a patient treated with antithyroid drugs. The chain employs TRBV7-4 and TRBJ2-7, with D perhaps given as TRBD1 or TRBD2 (5 bases each). The CDR3 loop is CASSPQGSRGQGEQYF. Written as DNA, the CDR3 is TGTGCCAGCAGCCCCCAGGGTAGTCGCGGGCAGGGCGAGCAGTACTTC.